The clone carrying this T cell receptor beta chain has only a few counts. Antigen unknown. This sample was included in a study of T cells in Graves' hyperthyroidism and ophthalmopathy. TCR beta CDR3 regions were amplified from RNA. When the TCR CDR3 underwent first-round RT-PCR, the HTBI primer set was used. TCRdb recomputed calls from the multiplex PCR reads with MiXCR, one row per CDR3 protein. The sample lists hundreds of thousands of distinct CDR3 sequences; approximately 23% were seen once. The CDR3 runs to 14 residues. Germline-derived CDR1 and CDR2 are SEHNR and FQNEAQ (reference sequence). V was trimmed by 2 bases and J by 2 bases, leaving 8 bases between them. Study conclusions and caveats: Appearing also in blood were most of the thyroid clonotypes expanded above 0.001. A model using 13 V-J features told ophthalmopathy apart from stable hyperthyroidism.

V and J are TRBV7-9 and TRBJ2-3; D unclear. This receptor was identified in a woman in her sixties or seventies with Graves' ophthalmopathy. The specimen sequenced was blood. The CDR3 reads CASSLSRPTDTQYF. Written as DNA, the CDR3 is TGTGCCAGCAGCTTAAGTCGACCCACAGATACGCAGTATTTT.